The sequence of this TCR beta chain was determined in a study of T cell repertoires in cytomegalovirus infection. Overall study context: Indicated by public TCR beta signatures were CMV infection and matching HLA type. Regarding the study as a whole: Based on cumulative public TCR beta family frequency, carriers of CMV plus the relevant HLA were identified.

The CDR3 consists of 13 residues. Between the trimmed V and J ends, which lost 2 bases and 7 bases, there was a span of 6 bases. TCRdb re-analysed the reads in MiXCR, keeping a single row per CDR3 protein. The data contain about 490,000 distinct CDR3 sequences, about a quarter of them singletons. As for this clonotype: The antigen remains unidentified.

Sequencing input: PBMCs. The chain links TRBV12-3 or TRBV12-4 to TRBJ1-6; D is uncertain. This TCR derives from a human donor in good health (CMV status not recorded). Some clones in this sample may be carry-over from other donors' samples. The CDR3 nucleotides are TGTGCCAGCAGTTTAAGCACGAATTCACCCCTCCACTTT. Amino acid sequence: CASSLSTNSPLHF.